This T cell receptor (beta chain) was profiled in a study of shared clonotypes between healthy human individuals. The overall study: Participating donors consisted of two women and three men aged 18 to 49. Study-wide results and limits: Investigators expected sequencing depth to affect clonotype sharing among donors. Only blood was sampled; tissue repertoires likely differ.

Running of the assay took place at deep level. Sequencing used immunoSEQ multiplex PCR; TCRdb keeps in-frame clones, though not all of them. The repertoire holds roughly 500,000 clones, 60% to 85% seen once, with about an eighth in the top ten. A note on this clone: The antigen is unknown.

The CDR3 runs to 16 residues. Germline V gene sequence: CDR1 SGHRS, CDR2 YFSETQ. Trimming pared 0 bases from V and 3 bases from J, leaving 12 bases between. This TCR was recovered from a woman aged 40-49 years in good health. Some clones in this sample may be carry-over from other donors' samples. The sequencing sample was made of PBMCs. The chain employs TRBV5-1 and TRBJ1-4, with D unresolved. The CDR3 sequence is CASSLGPGESNEKLFF. For the CDR3, the DNA is TGCGCCAGCAGCTTGGGACCCGGCGAATCTAATGAAAAACTGTTTTTT. Supplemented by reference TRBV5-1 and TRBJ1-4, the full variable domain reads KAGVTQTPRYLIKTRGQQVTLSCSPISGHRSVSWYQQTPGQGLQFLFEYFSETQRNKGNFPGRFSGRQFSNSRSEMNVSTLELGDSALYLCASSLGPGESNEKLFFGSGTQLSVL.